What follows are 28 T cell receptor beta chains derived from one specimen sequenced in a study of T cells in Graves' hyperthyroidism and ophthalmopathy. The TCR beta CDR3 regions underwent amplification using RNA transcripts as the source. HTBI primers drove first-round RT-PCR of the TCR CDR3. TCRdb re-called the multiplex PCR reads through MiXCR, storing one row per CDR3 protein. Of 550,000 to 850,000 distinct CDR3 sequences in the sample, under 20% are singletons; the top ten hold 16%. The sequencing sample was made of blood. The receptor set was obtained from a woman in her fifties or sixties with Graves' hyperthyroidism that later progressed to Graves' ophthalmopathy.

The sample holds many counts of this clonotype. J is TRBJ2-1 and V is TRBV7-9; 7 nucleotides match TRBD2. This CDR3 contains 16 residues. V gave up 2 bases and J gave up 0 bases; unmatched junction bases: 4. Germline loops: CDR1 SEHNR, CDR2 FQNEAQ (reference sequence). The CDR3 coding sequence is TGTGCCAGCAGCTTATTGGCTAGCGGCTCCTACAATGAGCAGTTCTTC. Its translation: CASSLLASGSYNEQFF.

The chain links TRBV7-2 to TRBJ1-5, with D unclear. This CDR3 spans 12 amino acids. Trimming cost V 5 bases and J 5 bases, with 7 bases left between them. CDR1 and CDR2 (germline): SGHTA, FQGNSA. CDR3 DNA: TGTGCCAGCAGCCCGGCCGATCAGCCCCAGCATTTT. Protein product: CASSPADQPQHF.

J is TRBJ1-5 and V is TRBV9; D unclear. Trimming took 4 bases from V and 0 from J, leaving 11 bases between them. This CDR3 is built from 15 residues. The V gene's germline CDR1 is SGDLS and CDR2 YYNGEE. The chain's CDR3 is CASSPGFYSNQPQHF. The CDR3 nucleotides are TGTGCCAGCAGCCCAGGATTCTATAGCAATCAGCCCCAGCATTTT.

As to this clonotype: The junction departs from the called germline gene at one end, perhaps through a read error. The rearrangement links TRBV20-1 to TRBJ1-2; 7 nucleotides align to TRBD1. The CDR3 runs 13 residues. Germline V gene sequence: CDR1 DFQATT, CDR2 SNEGSKA (reference sequence). In DNA form, the CDR3 reads TGCAGTGCTAGACGACAGGGTCAAAGTGGCTACATCTTC. Protein product: CSARRQGQSGYIF.

This clonotype appeared a single time. The rearrangement links TRBV7-3 to TRBJ2-2; 8 nucleotides match TRBD1. CDR3 length equals 15 residues. V shed 4 bases and J 7 bases; nucleotides not matched to a gene: 8. CDR1 and CDR2 (germline): SGHTA, FQGTGA. CDR3 in DNA: TGTGCCAGCAGCTCGACCAGGGGGCCGGTCGGGGAGCTGTTTTTT. Protein product: CASSSTRGPVGELFF. Complete variable domain (other parts from reference TRBV7-3 and TRBJ2-2): GAGVSQTPSNKVTEKGKYVELRCDPISGHTALYWYRQSLGQGPEFLIYFQGTGAADDSGLPNDRFFAVRPEGSVSTLKIQRTERGDSAVYLCASSSTRGPVGELFFGEGSRLTVL.

As for this clonotype: A read error may be the cause here, since a much bigger clone is one base away. This chain uses TRBV6-1 with TRBJ1-2; 8 positions match TRBD1. This CDR3 spans 14 amino acids. Germline V gene data show CDR1 as MNHNS and CDR2 as SASEGT. DNA for the CDR3: TGTGCCAGCAGAAGGACAGGGACTAACTATGGCTACGCCTTC. Translated: CASRRTGTNYGYAF.

This clonotype has a count of ten or more. This rearrangement joins TRBV11-2 to TRBJ2-7; D might be TRBD2 (7 bases). This CDR3 has 13 amino acids. Germline CDR1 is SGHAT and CDR2 is FQNNGV. Trimming took 1 base from V and 6 from J, leaving 10 bases between them. CDR3 region: CASSLAGGSEQYF. The DNA of the CDR3 is TGTGCCAGCAGCTTAGCGGGGGGCAGCGAGCAGTACTTC.

This chain uses TRBV3-1 with TRBJ2-3; D is ambiguous. This CDR3 region has 14 residues. Trimming removed 1 base at V and 2 bases at J, with 7 bases between. The germline gives CDR1 LGHDT, CDR2 YNNKEL (reference sequence). The CDR3 DNA is TGTGCCAGCAGCCAAGCCCCGGCCACAGATACGCAGTATTTT. Protein: CASSQAPATDTQYF.

This sequence joins TRBV29-1 and TRBJ1-1, with D tentatively TRBD1 (6 bases). The CDR3 runs to 12 residues. CDR1 and CDR2 from the germline V gene are SQVTM and ANQGSEA. V gave up 6 bases and J gave up 1 base, with 9 bases separating them. The CDR3: CSVYRENTEAFF. CDR3 sequence (DNA): TGCAGCGTGTACAGGGAGAACACTGAAGCTTTCTTT.

This clonotype has at least ten counts. The chain joins TRBV20-1 to TRBJ1-1, with D perhaps matching TRBD1 (5 bases). Germline CDR1 DFQATT, CDR2 SNEGSKA (reference sequence). The CDR3 is 16 residues long. The germline V and J ends were trimmed by 0 bases and 4 bases, with 18 bases remaining between them. The CDR3 loop reads CSARDSTGWEGTEAFF. CDR3 sequence (DNA): TGCAGTGCTAGAGATTCCACAGGTTGGGAAGGCACTGAAGCTTTCTTT.

This clonotype has at least ten counts. The CDR3: CASSVRGPNTGELFF. CDR3 sequence (DNA): TGTGCCAGCAGCGTCAGGGGGCCGAACACCGGGGAGCTGTTTTTT. The chain has TRBV2 and TRBJ2-2; 8 bases map to TRBD1. V was pared by 6 bases and J by 0 bases, with 3 bases of the junction left unmatched. CDR3 size: 15 residues. Per the germline V gene, CDR1 is SNHLY and CDR2 is FYNNEI.

Notes on this clonotype: This may come from a read error, since a much larger clone is one base off. This chain links TRBV3-1 with TRBJ2-1; D may be TRBD1 (6 bases). V lost 4 bases and J lost 3, with 10 bases in between. The CDR3 covers 14 residues. Per germline, CDR1 LGHDT and CDR2 YNNKEL (reference sequence). CDR3 in DNA: TGTGCCAGCAGCCTAACAGGGTACTACAATGAGCAGTTCTTC. It translates to CASSLTGYYNEQFF.

This clonotype was seen only a few times. A single base separates this from a much larger clone, so it may be a read error. The chain has TRBV11-2 and TRBJ1-1, with 8 bases lining up with TRBD1. Looked up from germline, CDR1 is SGHAT and CDR2 is FQNNGV. CDR3 length equals 14 residues. CDR3 loop: CASSFGQGLTETFF. The DNA for the CDR3 is TGTGCCAGCAGCTTCGGACAGGGTCTTACTGAAACTTTCTTT.

The chain has TRBV20-1 and TRBJ1-4; D is perhaps TRBD1 (6 bases). Trimming left V 6 bases short and J 7 bases short, with 12 bases between. Germline V CDR1 and CDR2: DFQATT, SNEGSKA (reference sequence). The CDR3 extends over 12 amino acids. This CDR3 reads CSAYTDSEKLFF. CDR3 nucleotides: TGCAGTGCCTATACGGACAGTGAAAAACTGTTTTTT.

The V gene is TRBV5-1, the J gene TRBJ2-1, with D perhaps TRBD2 (6 bases). Trimming pared 2 bases from V and 9 bases from J, leaving 15 bases between. The CDR3 has 14 amino acids. Germline V lookup: CDR1 SGHRS, CDR2 YFSETQ. CDR3 residues: CASSFYRGSVEQFF. The CDR3 DNA is TGCGCCAGCAGCTTTTACCGGGGGAGCGTTGAGCAGTTCTTC.

The chain recombines TRBV24-1 with TRBJ1-2; D call uncertain. The CDR3 spans 15 residues. The germline V gene encodes CDR1 KGHDR and CDR2 SFDVKD. Trimming pared 5 bases from V and 2 bases from J, leaving 14 bases between. Here the CDR3 reads CATSARGQGNYGYTF. In DNA form, the CDR3 reads TGTGCCACCAGTGCCCGAGGGCAAGGGAACTATGGCTACACCTTC.

This rearrangement joins TRBV10-3 to TRBJ1-1, with D unresolved. V was cut by 3 bases and J by 0 bases, with 11 bases left in between. This CDR3 is 15 amino acids long. Germline V gene data show CDR1 as ENHRY and CDR2 as SYGVKD. The CDR3 reads CAISEGFTMNTEAFF. The CDR3 DNA is TGTGCCATCAGTGAAGGTTTTACCATGAACACTGAAGCTTTCTTT.

This clonotype was detected a few times. The chain couples TRBV5-1 to TRBJ2-1; maybe TRBD2 (6 bases). Germline CDR1 reads SGHRS; CDR2 reads YFSETQ. This CDR3 contains 16 residues. Trimming removed 0 bases at V and 5 bases at J, with 15 bases between. CDR3 region: CASSLAGTPGDNEQFF. CDR3 coding DNA: TGCGCCAGCAGCTTGGCAGGGACCCCGGGGGACAATGAGCAGTTCTTC.

This chain uses TRBV7-6 with TRBJ2-2; TRBD2 is a possible D gene (7 bases). Germline lookup yields CDR1 SGHVS and CDR2 FNYEAQ. Trimming stripped 5 bases from V and 6 bases from J, with 19 bases between. The CDR3 sequence is 16 residues long. CDR3 in DNA: TGTGCCAGCAGCCCCATCGTCGGGGGGCATGCCGGGGAGCTGTTTTTT. Residues: CASSPIVGGHAGELFF.

This clonotype appeared a few times. The chain links TRBV20-1 to TRBJ2-3; weak D call: TRBD1 (6 bases). V shed 0 bases and J shed 4 bases, with 17 bases lying between them. The CDR3 consists of 16 residues. Germline CDR1 DFQATT, CDR2 SNEGSKA (reference sequence). The DNA of the CDR3 is TGCAGTGCTAGAGATGAGGATCAGGGGCCCGCAGATACGCAGTATTTT. Residues: CSARDEDQGPADTQYF.

This clonotype was detected many times. V is TRBV2 and J is TRBJ2-1; a weak D match, TRBD2 (6 bases). Germline values: CDR1 SNHLY, CDR2 FYNNEI. This CDR3 spans 16 amino acids. The V end lost 6 bases, the J end lost 8 bases, and 23 bases lay between the germline ends. This CDR3 is CASSFPLRRGGDEQFF. Written as DNA, the CDR3 is TGTGCCAGCAGCTTTCCTCTACGTAGGGGCGGGGATGAGCAGTTCTTC.

The chain employs TRBV6-2 or TRBV6-3 and TRBJ2-5; tentatively, D is TRBD2 (7 bases). The CDR3 loop spans 14 amino acids. Germline V gene lookup returns CDR1 MNHEY and CDR2 SVGEGT. V lost 2 bases to trimming and J lost 4 bases, with 11 bases between them. The CDR3 spells CASSYLRGAETQYF. The CDR3 bases are TGTGCCAGCAGTTACCTCCGGGGGGCAGAGACCCAGTACTTC.

The chain couples TRBV20-1 to TRBJ1-1; D is uncertain. V lost 8 bases and J 2 bases, leaving 12 bases between the germline ends. The germline V gene has CDR1 DFQATT and CDR2 SNEGSKA (reference sequence). The CDR3 totals 12 residues. The CDR3 sequence is CSSPGVNTEAFF. CDR3 coding DNA: TGCAGTTCCCCCGGGGTTAACACTGAAGCTTTCTTT.

This clonotype was observed a handful of times. The V call is TRBV7-3, the J call TRBJ2-1; D remains ambiguous. Germline CDR1 is SGHTA and CDR2 is FQGTGA. V gave up 5 bases and J gave up 2 bases, with 7 bases separating them. This CDR3 has 13 residues. As DNA, the CDR3 is TGTGCCAGCAGCCCCCAACCCTACAATGAGCAGTTCTTC. It encodes CASSPQPYNEQFF. Complete variable domain (other parts from reference TRBV7-3 and TRBJ2-1): GAGVSQTPSNKVTEKGKYVELRCDPISGHTALYWYRQSLGQGPEFLIYFQGTGAADDSGLPNDRFFAVRPEGSVSTLKIQRTERGDSAVYLCASSPQPYNEQFFGPGTRLTVL.

This clonotype was seen only a few times. This chain links TRBV11-2 with TRBJ1-1; maybe TRBD1 (6 bases). The germline V gene has CDR1 SGHAT and CDR2 FQNNGV. This CDR3 contains 15 residues. V was clipped by 2 bases and J by 0 bases, with 10 bases between them. The chain's CDR3 is CASSLCQGMNTEAFF. CDR3 DNA sequence: TGTGCCAGCAGCTTATGTCAGGGGATGAACACTGAAGCTTTCTTT. Full variable domain (missing parts from reference TRBV11-2 and TRBJ1-1): EAGVAQSPRYKIIEKRQSVAFWCNPISGHATLYWYQQILGQGPKLLIQFQNNGVVDDSQLPKDRFSAERLKGVDSTLKIQPAKLEDSAVYLCASSLCQGMNTEAFFGQGTRLTVV.

This clonotype was detected only a few times. The rearrangement uses TRBV5-4 and TRBJ1-4; D gene ambiguous. The germline CDR1 and CDR2 sequences are SGHNT and YYREEE (reference sequence). There are 16 residues in the CDR3. Between the trimmed V and J ends, which lost 2 bases and 0 bases, there was a span of 11 bases. CDR3: CASSLAPDSTNEKLFF. The CDR3 DNA is TGTGCCAGCAGCTTAGCCCCTGACTCAACTAATGAAAAACTGTTTTTT.

This clonotype was picked up many times. The junction does not match germline at one end; this may be a read error. V usage is TRBV27 and J usage is TRBJ2-7; TRBD1 is a possible D gene (6 bases). The CDR3 totals 14 residues. Looked up from germline, CDR1 is MNHEY and CDR2 is SMNVEV (reference sequence). The CDR3 sequence is CASSLSGQSYEQYF. CDR3 DNA: TGCGCCAGCAGCCTATCAGGACAGTCCTACGAGCAGTACTTC.

V usage is TRBV7-9 and J usage is TRBJ1-1; a possible D gene is TRBD1 (5 bases). Germline CDR1 SEHNR, CDR2 FQNEAQ (reference sequence). The ends were cut back, 8 bases at V and 0 bases at J, with 13 bases in the middle. This CDR3 spans 14 amino acids. For the CDR3, the DNA is TGTGCCAGCCTGACAGACGATCTGAACACTGAAGCTTTCTTT. Its protein product is CASLTDDLNTEAFF.